This T cell receptor beta chain was observed in a study of identical twins. A universal primer binding site was introduced by template switching. The final cDNA contained unique molecular identifiers. In TCRdb, the 5' RACE reads were re-called with MiXCR into one record per CDR3 protein. Among 1.5 million to 2 million distinct CDR3 sequences listed, more than 30% were seen once. This clonotype was seen only a few times. The antigen is not known. General observations from the study: Researchers reported excess low generation probability among twin-shared out-of-frame alpha sequences. A cross-sectional statistical analysis, not follow-up of the same donors, supported the conclusions.

Healthy Caucasian individuals made up all the donors. Trimming removed 2 bases from V and 4 bases from J, with 9 bases in between. This CDR3 comprises 14 residues. CDR1 is SNHLY, CDR2 FYNNEI, per germline. Sequencing was done on a sample of cord blood. This TCR derives from a newborn girl in good health. J is TRBJ2-1 and V is TRBV2; D perhaps matches TRBD1 (5 bases). The CDR3 protein is CASSEWGQYNEQFF. The CDR3 DNA follows: TGTGCCAGCAGTGAATGGGGCCAATACAATGAGCAGTTCTTC.